Detailed here is one T cell receptor beta chain. This entry is derived from a study of technical replicates of blood from several donors. V gave up 3 bases and J gave up 4 bases; unmatched junction bases: 2. Germline CDR1 MNHNS, CDR2 SASEGT. This CDR3 comprises 13 residues. Here immunoSEQ multiplex PCR was the method, and the copy in TCRdb shows in-frame clones only, minus some. The sample lists about 83,000 clones, around 96% seen once, with just over 0.3% in the top ten. Specimen: T cells isolated from PBMCs. This clonotype was sampled from a human donor in good health. The chain joins TRBV6-1 to TRBJ1-2; 7 bases line up with TRBD1. The CDR3: CASSDRDSYGYTF. Here the CDR3 DNA reads TGTGCCAGCAGTGACAGGGACAGCTATGGCTACACCTTC.